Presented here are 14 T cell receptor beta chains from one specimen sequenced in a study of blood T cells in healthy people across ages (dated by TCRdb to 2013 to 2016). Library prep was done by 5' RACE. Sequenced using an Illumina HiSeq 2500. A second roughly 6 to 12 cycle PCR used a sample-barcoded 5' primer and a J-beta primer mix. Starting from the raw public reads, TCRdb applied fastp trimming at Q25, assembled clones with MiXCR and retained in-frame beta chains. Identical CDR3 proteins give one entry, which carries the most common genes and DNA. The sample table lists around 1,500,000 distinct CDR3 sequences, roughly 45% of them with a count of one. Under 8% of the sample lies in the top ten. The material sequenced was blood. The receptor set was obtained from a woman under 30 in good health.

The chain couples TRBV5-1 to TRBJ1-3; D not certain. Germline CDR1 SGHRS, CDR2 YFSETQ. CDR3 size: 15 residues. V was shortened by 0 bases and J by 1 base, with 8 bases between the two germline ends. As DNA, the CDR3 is TGCGCCAGCAGCTTGGCCGCGGGGTCTGGAAACACCATATATTTT. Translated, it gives CASSLAAGSGNTIYF. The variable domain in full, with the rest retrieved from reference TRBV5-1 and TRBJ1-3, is KAGVTQTPRYLIKTRGQQVTLSCSPISGHRSVSWYQQTPGQGLQFLFEYFSETQRNKGNFPGRFSGRQFSNSRSEMNVSTLELGDSALYLCASSLAAGSGNTIYFGEGSWLTVV.

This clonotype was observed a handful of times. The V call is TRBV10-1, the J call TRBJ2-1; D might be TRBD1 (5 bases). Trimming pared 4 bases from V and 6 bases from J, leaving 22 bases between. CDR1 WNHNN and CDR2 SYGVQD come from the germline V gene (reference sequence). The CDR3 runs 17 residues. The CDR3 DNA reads TGCGCCAGCAGTGCCGCTTCAGGGTTAGGGTTTGGCAATGAGCAGTTCTTC. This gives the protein CASSAASGLGFGNEQFF.

Here the CDR3 reads CATSRMQREEFYAGDTQYF. As DNA, the CDR3 is TGTGCCACCAGTAGGATGCAGCGGGAAGAATTTTATGCAGGTGATACGCAGTATTTT. The V call is TRBV24-1, the J call TRBJ2-3; TRBD2 matches at 7 bases. The germline CDR1 and CDR2 sequences are KGHDR and SFDVKD. Trimming took 6 bases from V and 6 from J; bases not matched to a gene: 23. The CDR3 runs to 19 residues.

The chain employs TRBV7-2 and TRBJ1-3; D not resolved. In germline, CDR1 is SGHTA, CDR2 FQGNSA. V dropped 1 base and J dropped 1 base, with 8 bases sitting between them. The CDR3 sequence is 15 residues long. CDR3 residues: CASSLDTFSGNTIYF. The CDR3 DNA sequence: TGTGCCAGCAGCTTAGACACCTTTTCTGGAAACACCATATATTTT. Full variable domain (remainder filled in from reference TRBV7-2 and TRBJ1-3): GAGVSQSPSNKVTEKGKDVELRCDPISGHTALYWYRQSLGQGLEFLIYFQGNSAPDKSGLPSDRFSAERTGGSVSTLTIQRTQQEDSAVYLCASSLDTFSGNTIYFGEGSWLTVV.

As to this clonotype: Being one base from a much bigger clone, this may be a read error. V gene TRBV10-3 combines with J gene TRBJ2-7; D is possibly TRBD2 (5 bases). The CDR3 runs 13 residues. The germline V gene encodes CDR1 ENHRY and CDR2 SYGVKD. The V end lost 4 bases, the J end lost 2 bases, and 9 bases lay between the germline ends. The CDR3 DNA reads TGTGCCATCAGTGGGAGGCGGACCTACGAGCAGTACTTC. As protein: CAISGRRTYEQYF.

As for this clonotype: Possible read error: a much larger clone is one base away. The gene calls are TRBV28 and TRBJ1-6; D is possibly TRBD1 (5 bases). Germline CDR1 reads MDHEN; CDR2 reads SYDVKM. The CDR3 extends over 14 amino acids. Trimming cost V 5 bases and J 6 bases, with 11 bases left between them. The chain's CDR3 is CASSVSQGNSPLHF. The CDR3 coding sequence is TGTGCCAGCAGTGTTAGTCAGGGTAATTCACCCCTCCACTTT.

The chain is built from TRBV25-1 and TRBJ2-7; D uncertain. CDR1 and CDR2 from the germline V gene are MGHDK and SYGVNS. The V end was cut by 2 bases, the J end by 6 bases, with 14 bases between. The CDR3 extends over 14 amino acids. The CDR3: CASSEGAGFGEQYF. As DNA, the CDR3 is TGTGCCAGCAGTGAAGGTGCTGGCTTCGGCGAGCAGTACTTC.

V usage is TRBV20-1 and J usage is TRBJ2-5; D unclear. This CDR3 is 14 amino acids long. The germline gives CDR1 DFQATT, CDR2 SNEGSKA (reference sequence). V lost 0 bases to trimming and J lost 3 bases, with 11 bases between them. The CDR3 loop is CSARDLGQKETQYF. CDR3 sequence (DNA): TGCAGTGCTAGAGATTTAGGGCAGAAAGAGACCCAGTACTTC.

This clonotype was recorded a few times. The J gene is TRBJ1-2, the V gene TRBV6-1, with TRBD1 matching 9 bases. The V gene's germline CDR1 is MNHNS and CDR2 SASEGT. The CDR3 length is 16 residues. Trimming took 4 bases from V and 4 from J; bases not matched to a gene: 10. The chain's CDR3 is CASSVAWDREAYGYTF. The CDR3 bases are TGTGCCAGCAGTGTAGCTTGGGACAGGGAAGCCTATGGCTACACCTTC.

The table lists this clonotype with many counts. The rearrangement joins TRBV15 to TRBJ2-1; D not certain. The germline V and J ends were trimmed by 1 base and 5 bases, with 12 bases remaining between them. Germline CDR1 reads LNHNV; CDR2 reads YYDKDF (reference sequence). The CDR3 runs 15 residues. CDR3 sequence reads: CATSRGYPGDNEQFF. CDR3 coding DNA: TGTGCCACCAGCAGAGGATATCCAGGTGACAATGAGCAGTTCTTC.

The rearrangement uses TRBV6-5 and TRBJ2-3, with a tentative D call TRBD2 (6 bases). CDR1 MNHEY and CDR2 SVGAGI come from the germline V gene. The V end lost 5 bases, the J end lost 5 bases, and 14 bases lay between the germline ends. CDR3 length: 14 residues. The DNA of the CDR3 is TGTGCCAGCAGTCCAGCGGAGCGGGTAGATACGCAGTATTTT. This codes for CASSPAERVDTQYF.

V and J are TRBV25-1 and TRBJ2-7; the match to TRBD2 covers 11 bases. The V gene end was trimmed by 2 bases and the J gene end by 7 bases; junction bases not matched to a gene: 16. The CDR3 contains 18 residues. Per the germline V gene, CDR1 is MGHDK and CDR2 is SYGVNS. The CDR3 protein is CASSEETSGSSTYNEQYF. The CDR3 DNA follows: TGTGCCAGCAGTGAAGAAACTAGCGGGAGTTCCACCTACAATGAGCAGTACTTC.

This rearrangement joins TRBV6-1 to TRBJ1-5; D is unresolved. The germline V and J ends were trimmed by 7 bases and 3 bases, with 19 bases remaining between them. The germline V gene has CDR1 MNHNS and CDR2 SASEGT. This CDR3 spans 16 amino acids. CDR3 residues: CASTTESRTDNQPQHF. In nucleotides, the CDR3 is TGTGCCAGCACCACCGAGTCGAGGACGGACAATCAGCCCCAGCATTTT.

CDR3 amino acids: CAWRAQRSPYNSPLHF. DNA for the CDR3: TGTGCCTGGAGAGCGCAGAGAAGCCCCTATAATTCACCCCTCCACTTT. The gene calls are TRBV30 and TRBJ1-6, with D uncertain. CDR1 and CDR2 from the germline V gene are GTSNPN and SVGIG (reference sequence). The CDR3 runs to 16 residues. Trimming took off 3 bases at V and 2 bases at J, with 14 bases between the two ends. Variable domain in full (rest from reference TRBV30 and TRBJ1-6): SQTIHQWPATLVQPVGSPLSLECTVEGTSNPNLYWYRQAAGRGLQLLFYSVGIGQISSEVPQNLSASRPQDRQFILSSKKLLLSDSGFYLCAWRAQRSPYNSPLHFGNGTRLTVT.